These 14 T cell receptor beta chains were all obtained from the same sample, sequenced in a study of cytomegalovirus exposure and HLA in healthy donors (dated by TCRdb to 2017 to 2019). Receptors were amplified or captured by the immunoSEQ multiplex PCR assay. A mixture of 60 forward primers for TCR Vbeta segments and 13 reverse primers for TCR Jbeta segments was used in the multiplex PCR. The table comes from immuneACCESS by way of TCRdb, which keeps in-frame sequences with V and J called. Part of the clones is missing from these tables; in studies checked, under half for an unresolved V gene and the rest for unknown reasons. The sample includes some 150,000 clones, with around two thirds observed a single time. The leading ten clones occupy 2% to 2.5% of the sample. The sample comprised PBMCs. All receptors derive from a middle-aged woman in good health and CMV-seronegative.

This clone was seen just once. V usage is TRBV6-1 and J usage is TRBJ2-3; TRBD1 might be the D (5 bases). CDR3 length: 18 residues. Germline CDR1 MNHNS, CDR2 SASEGT. Trimming took off 2 bases at V and 2 bases at J, with 20 bases between the two ends. CDR3 in amino acids: CASSEQGLGMGFTDTQYF. The CDR3 nucleotides are TGTGCCAGCAGTGAACAGGGCCTGGGGATGGGCTTCACAGATACGCAGTATTTT.

The chain carries TRBV11-1 and TRBJ2-1; the D gene is possibly TRBD2 (6 bases). From germline, CDR1 is SGHAT and CDR2 FQDESV (reference sequence). The CDR3 is 18 amino acids. V was shortened by 0 bases and J by 0 bases, with 15 bases between the two germline ends. CDR3 in DNA: TGTGCCAGCAGCTTAGCGTGGGGGGAGTTGAGCTCCTACAATGAGCAGTTCTTC. Translating it yields CASSLAWGELSSYNEQFF.

This clone was recorded a few times. This chain uses TRBV5-1 with TRBJ2-2; 7 nucleotides line up with TRBD1. This CDR3 region has 16 residues. Trimming took 3 bases from V and 4 from J; bases not matched to a gene: 9. Per the germline V gene, CDR1 is SGHRS and CDR2 is YFSETQ. CDR3 region: CASSSLTGDSTGELFF. DNA for the CDR3: TGCGCCAGCAGCTCCTTAACAGGGGACAGCACCGGGGAGCTGTTTTTT.

The chain carries TRBV7-2 and TRBJ1-1; 7 bases line up with TRBD1. This CDR3 contains 16 residues. Trimming removed 8 bases from V and 0 bases from J; junction bases left unmatched: 12. The germline V gene has CDR1 SGHTA and CDR2 FQGNSA. In DNA form, the CDR3 reads TGTGCCAGCGGTCCTGTAACAGGGGTTCTGAACACTGAAGCTTTCTTT. This encodes CASGPVTGVLNTEAFF. The full variable domain, rest sourced from reference TRBV7-2 and TRBJ1-1, is GAGVSQSPSNKVTEKGKDVELRCDPISGHTALYWYRQSLGQGLEFLIYFQGNSAPDKSGLPSDRFSAERTGGSVSTLTIQRTQQEDSAVYLCASGPVTGVLNTEAFFGQGTRLTVV.

CDR3 region: CASSQDLTGTSNQPQHF. In DNA, the CDR3 is TGTGCCAGCAGCCAAGATCTGACAGGGACTAGCAATCAGCCCCAGCATTTT. The chain recombines TRBV4-2 with TRBJ1-5, with 7 nucleotides matching TRBD1. Germline V gene data show CDR1 as LGHNA and CDR2 as YNFKEQ. With 0 bases clipped from V and 0 bases from J, the junction kept 5 bases outside the gene matches. The CDR3 covers 17 residues.

The V gene is TRBV27, the J gene TRBJ2-2; D perhaps matches TRBD1 (7 bases). This CDR3 is built from 16 residues. The germline CDR1 and CDR2 sequences are MNHEY and SMNVEV (reference sequence). V dropped 1 base and J dropped 5 bases, with 14 bases sitting between them. The chain's CDR3 is CASSLFPRGETGELFF. CDR3 DNA: TGTGCCAGCAGTTTATTTCCCAGGGGGGAAACCGGGGAGCTGTTTTTT.

The CDR3 nucleotides read TGTGCCACCAGCAGAGAAGGGGCAGCCGGCTACGAGCAGTACTTC. It specifies CATSREGAAGYEQYF. The V and J genes are TRBV15 and TRBJ2-7; a weak D match, TRBD1 (5 bases). Germline CDR1 reads LNHNV; CDR2 reads YYDKDF (reference sequence). Trimming left V 0 bases short and J 3 bases short, with 12 bases between. The CDR3 runs 15 residues.

As concerns this clone: The sample holds other DNA sequences that translate to the same CDR3. The chain has TRBV5-1 and TRBJ2-3; tentative D call: TRBD2 (7 bases). CDR3 length equals 15 residues. Germline values: CDR1 SGHRS, CDR2 YFSETQ. V was clipped by 2 bases and J by 0 bases, with 10 bases between them. CDR3 amino acids: CASSFGGRSTDTQYF. In DNA form, the CDR3 reads TGCGCCAGCAGCTTCGGGGGGCGAAGCACAGATACGCAGTATTTT.

The table lists this clone with a count of one. The V gene is TRBV19, the J gene TRBJ1-5, with TRBD1 matching 8 bases. Trimming removed 10 bases from V and 4 bases from J; junction bases left unmatched: 3. The CDR3 contains 12 residues. CDR1 LNHDA and CDR2 SQIVND come from the germline V gene (reference sequence). Written as DNA, the CDR3 is TGTGCCACCCGGACAGGGAATCAGCCCCAGCATTTT. It yields the protein CATRTGNQPQHF.

The chain has TRBV19 and TRBJ2-5; D possibly corresponds to TRBD2 (6 bases). The ends were cut back, 3 bases at V and 0 bases at J, with 8 bases in the middle. The CDR3 covers 14 residues. Germline CDR1 is LNHDA and CDR2 is SQIVND (reference sequence). CDR3: CASSIAGYQETQYF. CDR3 DNA: TGTGCCAGTAGTATCGCGGGGTACCAAGAGACCCAGTACTTC.

Of note for this clone: The same CDR3 can be traced to other DNA sequences in this sample. V gene TRBV18 combines with J gene TRBJ2-5; 9 nucleotides align to TRBD2. CDR1 and CDR2 from the germline V gene are KGHSH and LQKENI. The CDR3 sequence is 13 residues long. The V gene end was trimmed by 3 bases and the J gene end by 5 bases; junction bases not matched to a gene: 1. CDR3 coding DNA: TGTGCCAGCTCACCCGGACTAGCGGAGACCCAGTACTTC. It codes for CASSPGLAETQYF.

The chain's CDR3 is CASIRDRVVEQYF. In DNA form, the CDR3 reads TGTGCCAGTATCCGGGACAGGGTGGTAGAGCAGTACTTC. The chain uses TRBV2 and TRBJ2-7; TRBD1 matches 9 bases. From germline, CDR1 is SNHLY and CDR2 FYNNEI. The CDR3 has 13 amino acids. The V segment lost 9 bases and the J segment 7 bases; nucleotides outside the gene matches: 10.

V usage is TRBV7-9 and J usage is TRBJ1-2; no firm D call. CDR1 SEHNR and CDR2 FQNEAQ come from the germline V gene (reference sequence). The CDR3 is 12 amino acids. With 1 base removed from V and 5 bases from J, the gap between germline ends came to 5 bases. The CDR3, as DNA: TGTGCCAGCAGCTTAGATTCGTATGGCTACACCTTC. Translated, it gives CASSLDSYGYTF.

V is TRBV5-8 and J is TRBJ1-1; TRBD1 aligns across 10 bases. Germline loops: CDR1 SGHTS, CDR2 YDEGEE. This CDR3 is 14 amino acids long. The trim removed 5 bases at V and 9 bases at J, leaving 10 bases unmatched. CDR3 in DNA: TGTGCCAGCAGTTTTGCCGGGACAGGGGTAAAAGCTTTCTTT. Its translation is CASSFAGTGVKAFF.